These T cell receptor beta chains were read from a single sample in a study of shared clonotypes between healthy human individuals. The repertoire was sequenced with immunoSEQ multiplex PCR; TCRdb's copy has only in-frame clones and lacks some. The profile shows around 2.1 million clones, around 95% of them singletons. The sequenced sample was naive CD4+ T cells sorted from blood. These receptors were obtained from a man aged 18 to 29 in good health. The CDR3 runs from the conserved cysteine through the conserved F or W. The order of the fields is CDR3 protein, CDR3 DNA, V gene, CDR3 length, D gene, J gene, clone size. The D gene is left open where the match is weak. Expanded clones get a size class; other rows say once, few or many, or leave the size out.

cdr3_aa: CASSEQTSGAGSQYF; cdr3_nt: TGTGCCAGCAGTGAGCAGACTAGCGGGGCGGGGTCCCAGTACTTC; v_call: TRBV6-1; cdr3_length: 15; d_call: TRBD2; j_call: TRBJ2-5; clone_size: once
cdr3_aa: CASRRYYNSPLHF; cdr3_nt: TGTGCCAGCCGGCGGTATTATAATTCACCCCTCCACTTT; v_call: TRBV5-6; cdr3_length: 13; d_call: NA; j_call: TRBJ1-6; clone_size: once
cdr3_aa: CAWNPSGGWSTGELFF; cdr3_nt: TGTGCCTGGAATCCTTCGGGGGGGTGGTCCACCGGGGAGCTGTTTTTT; v_call: TRBV30; cdr3_length: 16; d_call: TRBD2; j_call: TRBJ2-2; clone_size: NA
cdr3_aa: CAWKGSTGRWEQYF; cdr3_nt: TGTGCCTGGAAAGGGTCGACAGGGAGGTGGGAGCAGTACTTC; v_call: TRBV30; cdr3_length: 14; d_call: NA; j_call: TRBJ2-7; clone_size: NA
cdr3_aa: CASSPRLTLPYEQYF; cdr3_nt: TGTGCCAGCAGCCCTCGTTTGACCCTACCCTACGAGCAGTACTTC; v_call: TRBV9; cdr3_length: 15; d_call: NA; j_call: TRBJ2-7; clone_size: NA
cdr3_aa: CASSDAASYEQYF; cdr3_nt: TGTGCCAGCTCGGACGCAGCCTCCTACGAGCAGTACTTC; v_call: TRBV2; cdr3_length: 13; d_call: NA; j_call: TRBJ2-7; clone_size: NA
cdr3_aa: CASRPDTRISETQYF; cdr3_nt: TGTGCCAGCAGACCAGACACCCGGATTTCGGAGACCCAGTACTTC; v_call: TRBV6-6; cdr3_length: 15; d_call: NA; j_call: TRBJ2-5; clone_size: NA
cdr3_aa: CASSLVAAQITDTQYF; cdr3_nt: TGTGCCAGCAGCTTAGTAGCGGCCCAGATTACAGATACGCAGTATTTT; v_call: TRBV11-2; cdr3_length: 16; d_call: NA; j_call: TRBJ2-3; clone_size: few
cdr3_aa: CAWSPDRGIWTEAFF; cdr3_nt: TGTGCCTGGAGTCCCGACCGCGGAATTTGGACTGAAGCTTTCTTT; v_call: TRBV30; cdr3_length: 15; d_call: NA; j_call: TRBJ1-1; clone_size: NA
cdr3_aa: CASSLEASRPTQYF; cdr3_nt: TGCGCCAGCAGCTTGGAGGCTAGCCGTCCAACGCAGTATTTT; v_call: TRBV5-1; cdr3_length: 14; d_call: NA; j_call: TRBJ2-3; clone_size: NA
cdr3_aa: CATGSNQPQHF; cdr3_nt: TGTGCCACCGGGAGCAATCAGCCCCAGCATTTT; v_call: TRBV6-5; cdr3_length: 11; d_call: NA; j_call: TRBJ1-5; clone_size: few
cdr3_aa: CASSLGDSSYEQYF; cdr3_nt: TGTGCCAGCAGTCTGGGGGACAGCTCCTACGAGCAGTACTTC; v_call: TRBV6-5; cdr3_length: 14; d_call: TRBD1; j_call: TRBJ2-7; clone_size: NA
cdr3_aa: CASSQGLGAETQYF; cdr3_nt: TGCGCCAGCAGCCAGGGACTAGGGGCAGAGACCCAGTACTTC; v_call: TRBV5-1; cdr3_length: 14; d_call: TRBD2; j_call: TRBJ2-5; clone_size: NA
cdr3_aa: CASSSTGTADYEQYF; cdr3_nt: TGTGCCAGCAGCTCAACCGGGACAGCCGACTACGAGCAGTACTTC; v_call: TRBV5-4; cdr3_length: 15; d_call: TRBD1; j_call: TRBJ2-7; clone_size: once
cdr3_aa: CASSLGLRDRTQETQYF; cdr3_nt: TGTGCCAGCAGCTTAGGGCTCCGGGACAGAACCCAAGAGACCCAGTACTTC; v_call: TRBV7-9; cdr3_length: 17; d_call: TRBD1; j_call: TRBJ2-5; clone_size: NA
cdr3_aa: CASSSTSGRVNEQFF; cdr3_nt: TGTGCCAGCAGTTCGACTAGCGGGAGGGTTAATGAGCAGTTCTTC; v_call: TRBV27; cdr3_length: 15; d_call: TRBD2; j_call: TRBJ2-1; clone_size: NA
cdr3_aa: CASSFRSGTAPVGGYTF; cdr3_nt: TGTGCCAGCAGCTTTAGGTCCGGGACAGCCCCCGTCGGTGGCTACACCTTC; v_call: TRBV7-2; cdr3_length: 17; d_call: TRBD1; j_call: TRBJ1-2; clone_size: NA
cdr3_aa: CASSVGDRGFTGELFF; cdr3_nt: TGTGCCAGCAGCGTAGGGGACAGGGGCTTCACCGGGGAGCTGTTTTTT; v_call: TRBV9; cdr3_length: 16; d_call: TRBD1; j_call: TRBJ2-2; clone_size: NA
cdr3_aa: CAWSSLFKSSYNEQFF; cdr3_nt: TGTGCCTGGAGTTCGTTATTTAAGAGCTCCTACAATGAGCAGTTCTTC; v_call: TRBV30; cdr3_length: 16; d_call: NA; j_call: TRBJ2-1; clone_size: NA
cdr3_aa: CASSLGVAGRTDTQYF; cdr3_nt: TGTGCCAGCAGCTTAGGGGTTGCGGGGCGCACAGATACGCAGTATTTT; v_call: TRBV7-8; cdr3_length: 16; d_call: NA; j_call: TRBJ2-3; clone_size: NA
cdr3_aa: CASSLRYGTGKQETQYF; cdr3_nt: TGTGCCAGCAGTTTACGGTACGGGACAGGCAAACAAGAGACCCAGTACTTC; v_call: TRBV28; cdr3_length: 17; d_call: TRBD1; j_call: TRBJ2-5; clone_size: NA
cdr3_aa: CASSEGNTEAFF; cdr3_nt: TGCGCCAGCAGCGAGGGGAACACTGAAGCTTTCTTT; v_call: TRBV5-1; cdr3_length: 12; d_call: NA; j_call: TRBJ1-1; clone_size: NA
cdr3_aa: CASSQGSQEKLFF; cdr3_nt: TGTGCCAGCAGCCAGGGTTCGCAGGAAAAACTGTTTTTT; v_call: TRBV11-1; cdr3_length: 13; d_call: NA; j_call: TRBJ1-4; clone_size: NA
cdr3_aa: CASSESTGYEQYF; cdr3_nt: TGCGCCAGCAGTGAGTCGACGGGCTACGAGCAGTACTTC; v_call: TRBV10-1; cdr3_length: 13; d_call: NA; j_call: TRBJ2-7; clone_size: NA
cdr3_aa: CASSLGTGKYEQYF; cdr3_nt: TGTGCCAGCAGCTTAGGGACAGGGAAATACGAGCAGTACTTC; v_call: TRBV7-9; cdr3_length: 14; d_call: TRBD1; j_call: TRBJ2-7; clone_size: NA
cdr3_aa: CASSSRLDGATNEKLFF; cdr3_nt: TGTGCCAGCAGCTCCCGATTGGACGGTGCAACTAATGAAAAACTGTTTTTT; v_call: TRBV5-6; cdr3_length: 17; d_call: NA; j_call: TRBJ1-4; clone_size: once
cdr3_aa: CASSSETGGLTDTQYF; cdr3_nt: TGTGCCAGCAGCTCGGAGACAGGGGGCTTAACAGATACGCAGTATTTT; v_call: TRBV13; cdr3_length: 16; d_call: TRBD1; j_call: TRBJ2-3; clone_size: NA
cdr3_aa: CASSNELETQYF; cdr3_nt: TGTGCCAGCTCAAACGAATTGGAGACCCAGTACTTC; v_call: TRBV18; cdr3_length: 12; d_call: NA; j_call: TRBJ2-5; clone_size: NA
cdr3_aa: CASSLEVLTSTDTQYF; cdr3_nt: TGTGCCAGCAGCTTAGAGGTTCTAACTAGCACAGATACGCAGTATTTT; v_call: TRBV7-8; cdr3_length: 16; d_call: NA; j_call: TRBJ2-3; clone_size: once
cdr3_aa: CASSLGSVSASEQYF; cdr3_nt: TGTGCCAGCAGCTTAGGTTCTGTATCGGCGTCGGAGCAGTACTTC; v_call: TRBV11-3; cdr3_length: 15; d_call: NA; j_call: TRBJ2-7; clone_size: once
cdr3_aa: CASSLGGSYSEQYF; cdr3_nt: TGTGCCAGCAGCTTGGGGGGGTCCTACTCCGAGCAGTACTTC; v_call: TRBV5-4; cdr3_length: 14; d_call: NA; j_call: TRBJ2-7; clone_size: once
cdr3_aa: CASSLIAGGAGELFF; cdr3_nt: TGCGCCAGCAGCTTAATAGCGGGAGGGGCCGGGGAGCTGTTTTTT; v_call: TRBV5-1; cdr3_length: 15; d_call: TRBD2; j_call: TRBJ2-2; clone_size: NA
cdr3_aa: CASSKPPGQGSYEQYF; cdr3_nt: TGTGCCAGCAGTAAACCCCCCGGACAGGGATCCTACGAGCAGTACTTC; v_call: TRBV27; cdr3_length: 16; d_call: TRBD1; j_call: TRBJ2-7; clone_size: NA
cdr3_aa: CASSLGFLGITDTQYF; cdr3_nt: TGTGCCAGCAGCTTAGGGTTCTTGGGGATCACAGATACGCAGTATTTT; v_call: TRBV7-8; cdr3_length: 16; d_call: NA; j_call: TRBJ2-3; clone_size: NA
cdr3_aa: CASSSGRFGNTIYF; cdr3_nt: TGTGCCAGCAGTTCCGGACGCTTTGGAAACACCATATATTTT; v_call: TRBV27; cdr3_length: 14; d_call: NA; j_call: TRBJ1-3; clone_size: NA
cdr3_aa: CASRGSDTQYF; cdr3_nt: TGTGCCAGCCGAGGGTCGGATACGCAGTATTTT; v_call: TRBV7-3; cdr3_length: 11; d_call: NA; j_call: TRBJ2-3; clone_size: NA
cdr3_aa: CASSSGANVLTF; cdr3_nt: TGTGCCAGCTCCTCTGGGGCCAACGTCCTGACTTTC; v_call: TRBV2; cdr3_length: 12; d_call: NA; j_call: TRBJ2-6; clone_size: NA
cdr3_aa: CASSPQGQGRDQPQHF; cdr3_nt: TGTGCCAGCAGTCCCCAGGGACAGGGGAGGGATCAGCCCCAGCATTTT; v_call: TRBV7-2; cdr3_length: 16; d_call: TRBD1; j_call: TRBJ1-5; clone_size: NA
cdr3_aa: CSATGNEQFF; cdr3_nt: TGCAGTGCTACTGGAAATGAGCAGTTCTTC; v_call: TRBV20-1; cdr3_length: 10; d_call: NA; j_call: TRBJ2-1; clone_size: NA
cdr3_aa: CASSYSPDSSYEQYF; cdr3_nt: TGTGCCAGCAGTTACTCCCCGGATTCCTCCTACGAGCAGTACTTC; v_call: TRBV6-5; cdr3_length: 15; d_call: NA; j_call: TRBJ2-7; clone_size: NA
cdr3_aa: CASSQQVEQYF; cdr3_nt: TGTGCCAGCTCACAACAGGTCGAGCAGTACTTC; v_call: TRBV18; cdr3_length: 11; d_call: NA; j_call: TRBJ2-7; clone_size: NA
cdr3_aa: CASSQVAGRRFF; cdr3_nt: TGCGCCAGCAGCCAAGTGGCAGGTCGAAGGTTCTTC; v_call: TRBV4-1; cdr3_length: 12; d_call: NA; j_call: TRBJ2-1; clone_size: once
cdr3_aa: CATSRGNGEKLFF; cdr3_nt: TGTGCCACCAGCAGAGGAAATGGTGAAAAACTGTTTTTT; v_call: TRBV15; cdr3_length: 13; d_call: NA; j_call: TRBJ1-4; clone_size: NA
cdr3_aa: CASSDSAGAYEQYF; cdr3_nt: TGCGCCAGCAGTGATTCGGCAGGGGCGTACGAGCAGTACTTC; v_call: TRBV10-1; cdr3_length: 14; d_call: NA; j_call: TRBJ2-7; clone_size: NA
cdr3_aa: CASSNRRAGGFYEQYF; cdr3_nt: TGTGCCAGCAGCAACCGGCGGGCAGGGGGATTCTACGAGCAGTACTTC; v_call: TRBV5-8; cdr3_length: 16; d_call: TRBD1; j_call: TRBJ2-7; clone_size: NA
cdr3_aa: CASGYEQYF; cdr3_nt: TGTGCCAGCGGGTACGAGCAGTACTTC; v_call: TRBV6-5; cdr3_length: 9; d_call: NA; j_call: TRBJ2-7; clone_size: NA
cdr3_aa: CASRDQGGNTEAFF; cdr3_nt: TGTGCCAGCAGAGATCAGGGGGGGAACACTGAAGCTTTCTTT; v_call: TRBV6-5; cdr3_length: 14; d_call: TRBD1; j_call: TRBJ1-1; clone_size: NA
cdr3_aa: CASSLDRGNEKLFF; cdr3_nt: TGTGCCAGCAGCCTCGACAGGGGGAATGAAAAACTGTTTTTT; v_call: TRBV5-4; cdr3_length: 14; d_call: TRBD1; j_call: TRBJ1-4; clone_size: NA
cdr3_aa: CASSLIGEDGYTF; cdr3_nt: TGCGCCAGCAGCTTGATAGGGGAAGACGGCTACACCTTC; v_call: TRBV5-1; cdr3_length: 13; d_call: NA; j_call: TRBJ1-2; clone_size: NA
cdr3_aa: CASSLVREGYGYTF; cdr3_nt: TGTGCCAGCAGCTTAGTGAGGGAGGGGTATGGCTACACCTTC; v_call: TRBV7-8; cdr3_length: 14; d_call: NA; j_call: TRBJ1-2; clone_size: NA
cdr3_aa: CASSTPSGSPLHF; cdr3_nt: TGTGCCAGTAGTACCCCTTCCGGGTCACCCCTCCACTTT; v_call: TRBV19; cdr3_length: 13; d_call: NA; j_call: TRBJ1-6; clone_size: NA
cdr3_aa: CAISDQSSGDEQFF; cdr3_nt: TGTGCCATCAGTGACCAAAGCAGTGGGGATGAGCAGTTCTTC; v_call: TRBV10-3; cdr3_length: 14; d_call: NA; j_call: TRBJ2-1; clone_size: NA
cdr3_aa: CASSLASQVYGYTF; cdr3_nt: TGCGCCAGCAGCTTGGCCTCACAGGTCTATGGCTACACCTTC; v_call: TRBV5-1; cdr3_length: 14; d_call: NA; j_call: TRBJ1-2; clone_size: NA
cdr3_aa: CASSPQGGHYGYTF; cdr3_nt: TGTGCCAGCAGTCCCCAGGGGGGTCACTATGGCTACACCTTC; v_call: TRBV27; cdr3_length: 14; d_call: TRBD1; j_call: TRBJ1-2; clone_size: NA
cdr3_aa: CASSFDSFGQGISYEQYF; cdr3_nt: TGTGCCAGCAGTTTCGATTCCTTCGGACAGGGGATTTCCTACGAGCAGTACTTC; v_call: TRBV28; cdr3_length: 18; d_call: TRBD1; j_call: TRBJ2-7; clone_size: NA
cdr3_aa: CASGSTGSSEQYF; cdr3_nt: TGTGCTAGTGGTTCTACGGGGTCCTCCGAGCAGTACTTC; v_call: TRBV12-5; cdr3_length: 13; d_call: NA; j_call: TRBJ2-7; clone_size: once